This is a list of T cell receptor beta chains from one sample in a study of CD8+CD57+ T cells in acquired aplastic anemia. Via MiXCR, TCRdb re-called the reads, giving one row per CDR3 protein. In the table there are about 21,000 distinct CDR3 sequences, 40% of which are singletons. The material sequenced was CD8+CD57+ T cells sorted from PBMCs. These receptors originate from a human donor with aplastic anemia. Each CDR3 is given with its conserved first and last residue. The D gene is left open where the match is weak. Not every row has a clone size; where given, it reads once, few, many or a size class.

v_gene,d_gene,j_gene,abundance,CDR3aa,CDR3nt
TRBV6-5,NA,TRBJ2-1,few,CASSNPGRREYNEQFF,TGTGCCAGCAGTAATCCGGGACGGAGGGAATACAATGAGCAGTTCTTC
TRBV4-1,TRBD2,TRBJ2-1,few,CASSQALAEEQFF,TGCGCCAGCAGCCAAGCGCTAGCGGAGGAGCAGTTCTTC
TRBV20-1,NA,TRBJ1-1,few,CSATRTNTEAFF,TGCAGTGCTACCCGAACGAACACTGAAGCTTTCTTT
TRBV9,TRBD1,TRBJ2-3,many,CASSDAGGVSDTQYF,TGTGCCAGCAGCGACGCAGGGGGCGTTTCAGATACGCAGTATTTT
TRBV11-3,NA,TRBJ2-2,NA,CASSFAGTNTGELFF,TGTGCCAGCAGCTTTGCGGGAACGAACACCGGGGAGCTGTTTTTT
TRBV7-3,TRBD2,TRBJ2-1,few,CASSHSGGRYNEQFF,TGTGCCAGCAGCCATAGCGGGGGGCGGTACAATGAGCAGTTCTTC
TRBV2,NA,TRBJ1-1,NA,CASIFDARALTEAFF,TGTGCCAGCATATTCGACGCCAGGGCACTCACTGAAGCTTTCTTT
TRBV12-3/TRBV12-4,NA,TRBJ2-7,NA,CASSARDPHEQYF,TGTGCCAGCAGTGCTCGGGACCCCCATGAGCAGTACTTC
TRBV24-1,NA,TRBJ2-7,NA,CATSDSWRSGQYF,TGTGCCACCAGTGATTCTTGGAGGAGCGGGCAGTACTTC
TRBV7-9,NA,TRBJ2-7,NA,CASSFPGSRYEQYF,TGTGCCAGCAGCTTTCCGGGATCCCGCTACGAGCAGTACTTC
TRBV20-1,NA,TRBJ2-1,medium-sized,CSARNRETDFNEQFF,TGCAGTGCTAGAAATAGGGAGACAGACTTCAATGAGCAGTTCTTC
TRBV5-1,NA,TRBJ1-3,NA,CASKLSGPNTIYF,TGCGCCAGCAAACTGTCCGGGCCCAACACCATATATTTT
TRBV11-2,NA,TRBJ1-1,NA,CASSSTPNTEAFF,TGTGCCAGCAGTTCCACACCGAACACTGAAGCTTTCTTT
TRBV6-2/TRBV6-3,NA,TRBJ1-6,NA,CASSWGPESSPLHF,TGTGCCAGCAGTTGGGGTCCGGAAAGTTCACCCCTCCACTTT
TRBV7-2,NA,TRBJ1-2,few,CASSDAIYYGYTF,TGTGCCAGCAGCGACGCCATCTATTATGGCTACACCTTC
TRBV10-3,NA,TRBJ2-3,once,CAIQRGTDTQYF,TGTGCCATTCAGCGGGGCACAGATACGCAGTATTTT
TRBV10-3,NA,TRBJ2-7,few,CAIRSGLEQYF,TGTGCCATCAGGAGTGGGCTCGAGCAGTACTTC
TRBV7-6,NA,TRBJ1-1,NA,CASSLDSSTEAFF,TGTGCCAGCAGCTTAGATAGTAGCACTGAAGCTTTCTTT
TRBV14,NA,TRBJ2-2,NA,CASSQGMYTGELFF,TGTGCCAGCAGCCAGGGAATGTACACCGGGGAGCTGTTTTTT
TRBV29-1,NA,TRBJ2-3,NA,CSVHFRSSYEQYFGPGTDTQYF,NA
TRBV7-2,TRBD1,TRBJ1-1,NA,CASSQGTGRYTEAFF,TGTGCCAGCAGCCAAGGGACAGGGAGATACACTGAAGCTTTCTTT
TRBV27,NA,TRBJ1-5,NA,CASSGTINQPQHF,TGTGCCAGCAGCGGGACGATCAATCAGCCCCAGCATTTT
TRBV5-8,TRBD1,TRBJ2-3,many,CASSSARGFYTDTQYF,TGTGCCAGCAGCTCCGCCAGGGGGTTTTACACAGATACGCAGTATTTT
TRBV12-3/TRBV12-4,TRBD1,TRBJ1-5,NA,CASSLRDSQPQHF,TGTGCCAGCAGTTTAAGGGACAGTCAGCCCCAGCATTTT
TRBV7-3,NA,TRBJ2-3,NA,CASSQGQVTDTQYF,TGTGCCAGCAGTCAGGGACAAGTCACAGATACGCAGTATTTT
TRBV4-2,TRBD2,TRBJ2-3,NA,CASSQDWGGGSTDTQYF,TGTGCCAGCAGCCAAGATTGGGGCGGGGGGAGCACAGATACGCAGTATTTT
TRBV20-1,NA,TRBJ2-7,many,CSARRPTYEQYF,TGCAGTGCTAGAAGGCCGACCTACGAGCAGTACTTC
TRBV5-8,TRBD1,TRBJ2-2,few,CASSLGQRITGELFF,TGTGCCAGCAGCCTGGGACAGCGGATCACCGGGGAGCTGTTTTTT
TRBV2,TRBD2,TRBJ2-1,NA,CASSDASGRGGGQFF,TGTGCCAGCAGTGACGCTAGCGGGAGGGGTGGGGGGCAGTTCTTC
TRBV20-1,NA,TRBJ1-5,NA,CSARDLTGNQPQHF,TGCAGTGCTCGGGACCTTACTGGCAATCAGCCCCAGCATTTT
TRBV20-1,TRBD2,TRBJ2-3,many,CSARGYSGRADTQYF,TGCAGTGCTAGAGGTTATAGCGGGAGAGCGGATACGCAGTATTTT
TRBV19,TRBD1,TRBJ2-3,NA,CASSPKRGTGDTDTQYF,TGTGCCAGTAGTCCTAAAAGGGGGACAGGAGACACAGATACGCAGTATTTT
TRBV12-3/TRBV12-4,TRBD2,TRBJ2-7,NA,CASSPRGGASYEQYF,TGTGCCAGCAGTCCCCGCGGGGGGGCCTCCTACGAGCAGTACTTC
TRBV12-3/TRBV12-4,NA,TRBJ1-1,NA,CASSVTQVNTEAFF,TGTGCCAGCAGTGTAACGCAGGTGAACACTGAAGCTTTCTTT
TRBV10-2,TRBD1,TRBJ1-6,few,CASSDQGEYNSPLHF,TGCGCCAGCAGTGATCAGGGGGAATATAATTCACCCCTCCACTTT
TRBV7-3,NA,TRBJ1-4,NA,CASSLRQEEEKLFF,TGTGCCAGCAGCTTAAGACAGGAGGAGGAAAAACTGTTTTTT
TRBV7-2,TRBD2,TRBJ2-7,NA,CASSNGLAGVYEQYF,TGTGCCAGCAGCAACGGACTAGCGGGAGTCTACGAGCAGTACTTC
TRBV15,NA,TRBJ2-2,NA,CATSKNSMSGELLF,TGTGCCACCAGCAAGAATAGTATGTCCGGGGAGCTGCTTTTT
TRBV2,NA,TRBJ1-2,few,CASSEWPAGWVGGYTF,TGTGCCAGCAGTGAATGGCCCGCGGGATGGGTGGGTGGCTACACCTTC
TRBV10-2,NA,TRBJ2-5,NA,CASRGLAETQYF,TGCGCCAGCAGAGGACTGGCAGAGACCCAGTACTTC
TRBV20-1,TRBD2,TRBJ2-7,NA,CSARDRRWTSGYSYEQYF,TGCAGTGCTAGAGACAGGAGGTGGACTAGCGGGTACTCCTACGAGCAGTACTTC
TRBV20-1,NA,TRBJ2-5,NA,CSAFSIAQQETQYF,TGCAGTGCTTTTTCTATCGCCCAACAAGAGACCCAGTACTTC
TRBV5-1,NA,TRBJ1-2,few,CASSLDGNYGYTF,TGCGCCAGCAGCTTGGACGGAAACTATGGCTACACCTTC
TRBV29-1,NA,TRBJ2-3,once,CSAERVGDTQYF,TGCAGCGCTGAACGGGTGGGAGATACGCAGTATTTT
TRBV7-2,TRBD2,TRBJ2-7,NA,CASSSRGGGTGRIHVQYF,TGTGCCAGCAGCTCACGCGGGGGGGGGACGGGGAGGATCCACGTGCAGTACTTC
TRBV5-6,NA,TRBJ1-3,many,CASSFQGSSGNTIYF,TGTGCCAGCAGCTTTCAGGGGAGCTCTGGAAACACCATATATTTT
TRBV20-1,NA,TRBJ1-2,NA,CSASPIVAPNYGYTF,TGCAGTGCTAGCCCCATCGTGGCGCCGAACTATGGCTACACCTTC